Below are 27 T cell receptor beta chains sequenced from a single sample in a study of blood T cell repertoires in COVID-19. Sequenced by immunoSEQ multiplex PCR; TCRdb stores in-frame clones only, minus some. Of 200,000 to 250,000 clones in the sample, 86% were seen once. The sequencing sample was made of peripheral blood. All receptors come from a man at least 80 years old with acute or convalescent COVID-19.

The chain joins TRBV12-3 or TRBV12-4 to TRBJ1-2; perhaps TRBD1 as D (6 bases). Deletions cut 6 bases from V and 1 base from J, with 9 bases between. This CDR3 has 13 residues. The CDR3 DNA reads TGTGCCAGCAGCGCACAGGGTAACTATGGCTACACCTTC. This gives the protein CASSAQGNYGYTF.

The chain couples TRBV5-1 to TRBJ2-2; no clear D. Trimming took 1 base from V and 2 from J, leaving 6 bases between them. Germline CDR1 is SGHRS and CDR2 is YFSETQ. This CDR3 is built from 14 residues. DNA for the CDR3: TGCGCCAGCAGCTTGCAGGAAAACACCGGGGAGCTGTTTTTT. Translation: CASSLQENTGELFF.

This clone was recorded a few times. The CDR3: CASRQGNSPLHF. The CDR3 nucleotides read TGTGCCAGTAGACAGGGAAATTCACCCCTCCACTTT. The V call is TRBV19, the J call TRBJ1-6; D perhaps matches TRBD1 (6 bases). Germline V lookup: CDR1 LNHDA, CDR2 SQIVND (reference sequence). The V end lost 6 bases, the J end lost 7 bases, and 7 bases lay between the germline ends. This CDR3 region has 12 residues. The entire variable domain, with the rest obtained from reference TRBV19 and TRBJ1-6, is as follows: DGGITQSPKYLFRKEGQNVTLSCEQNLNHDAMYWYRQDPGQGLRLIYYSQIVNDFQKGDIAEGYSVSREKKESFPLTVTSAQKNPTAFYLCASRQGNSPLHFGNGTRLTVT.

The chain recombines TRBV11-3 with TRBJ2-5; 7 nucleotides agree with TRBD1. CDR1 and CDR2 (germline): SGHNT, YENEEA. Unmatched junction bases numbered 11, after V lost 5 bases and J lost 5 bases. The CDR3 is made up of 15 amino acids. The DNA for the CDR3 is TGTGCCAGCAGCCCGGAGGATAGGGACAGCGAGACCCAGTACTTC. Its protein is CASSPEDRDSETQYF.

This chain joins TRBV12-3 or TRBV12-4 and TRBJ1-5, with no clear D. The CDR3 loop spans 13 amino acids. Trimming pared 8 bases from V and 1 base from J, leaving 9 bases between. CDR3 region: CASGPQSNQPQHF. The CDR3 DNA reads as TGTGCCAGCGGCCCCCAAAGCAATCAGCCCCAGCATTTT.

The chain combines TRBV5-1 with TRBJ1-1; 11 nucleotides line up with TRBD1. The CDR3 has 16 residues. Per germline, CDR1 SGHRS and CDR2 YFSETQ. Unmatched junction bases numbered 7, after V lost 1 base and J lost 5 bases. Here the CDR3 DNA reads TGCGCCAGCAGCTTGCTGGTGGACAGGGGGCGGACTGAAGCTTTCTTT. It is translated as CASSLLVDRGRTEAFF.

The chain recombines TRBV19 with TRBJ1-2; D gene unclear. Germline V CDR1 and CDR2: LNHDA, SQIVND (reference sequence). CDR3 length: 13 residues. Trimming took 6 bases from V and 2 from J, leaving 10 bases between them. DNA for the CDR3: TGTGCCAGTAGGCGGACTACCAACTATGGCTACACCTTC. Translating gives CASRRTTNYGYTF.

This clone was picked up a small number of times. The V call is TRBV19, the J call TRBJ2-7; D call uncertain. Germline V gene sequence: CDR1 LNHDA, CDR2 SQIVND (reference sequence). V lost 9 bases to trimming and J lost 3 bases, with 12 bases between them. This CDR3 is built from 12 residues. This CDR3 reads CASRGPVYEQYF. The CDR3 nucleotides read TGTGCCAGCCGTGGGCCTGTCTACGAGCAGTACTTC.

V usage is TRBV4-3 and J usage is TRBJ2-3; TRBD2 is a possible D gene (6 bases). This CDR3 is built from 16 residues. Trimming left V 2 bases short and J 0 bases short, with 12 bases between. From germline, CDR1 is LGHNA and CDR2 YSLEER. CDR3 amino acids: CASSQFSGSSTDTQYF. The CDR3 DNA reads as TGCGCCAGCAGCCAATTTAGCGGTTCTAGCACAGATACGCAGTATTTT.

The rearrangement joins TRBV7-6 to TRBJ2-2; tentatively, D is TRBD2 (5 bases). Trimming pared 2 bases from V and 4 bases from J, leaving 14 bases between. The CDR3 runs 16 residues. Germline CDR1 SGHVS, CDR2 FNYEAQ. The CDR3 loop is CASSLSGSTGTGELFF. The CDR3 DNA reads as TGTGCCAGCAGCTTATCGGGGAGTACGGGCACCGGGGAGCTGTTTTTT.

Points on this clone: The same CDR3 arises from other DNA sequences in this sample as well. V gene TRBV19 combines with J gene TRBJ2-7; possible D gene TRBD1, 6 bases. The CDR3 runs to 13 residues. CDR1 is LNHDA and CDR2 is SQIVND in the germline V gene (reference sequence). The germline V and J ends were trimmed by 1 base and 3 bases, with 7 bases remaining between them. This CDR3 reads CASSIGGGYEQYF. CDR3 DNA: TGTGCCAGTAGTATAGGAGGGGGCTACGAGCAGTACTTC.

The chain's CDR3 is CASSSDSTETQYF. CDR3 DNA sequence: TGTGCCAGCAGCTCGGACTCCACAGAGACCCAGTACTTC. The chain recombines TRBV13 with TRBJ2-5, with D perhaps TRBD2 (5 bases). Trimming stripped 4 bases from V and 4 bases from J, with 10 bases between. Germline CDR1 PRHDT, CDR2 FYEKMQ (reference sequence). There are 13 residues in the CDR3.

This chain joins TRBV4-1 and TRBJ2-2; 8 bases are shared with TRBD2. J lost 3 bases, V lost 0 bases, and 0 bases had no gene match. This CDR3 contains 15 residues. Germline CDR1 reads MGHRA; CDR2 reads YSYEKL. The CDR3 coding sequence is TGCGCCAGCAGCCAAGAGACTAGCGACACCGGGGAGCTGTTTTTT. Its translation is CASSQETSDTGELFF.

This sequence joins TRBV18 and TRBJ1-5; TRBD1 aligns across 7 bases. V dropped 4 bases and J dropped 4; count of bases not matched to a gene: 4. There are 14 residues in the CDR3. Germline V gene sequence: CDR1 KGHSH, CDR2 LQKENI. CDR3 region: CASSQGQSNQPQHF. The CDR3, as DNA: TGTGCCAGCTCACAGGGACAGAGTAATCAGCCCCAGCATTTT.

CDR3 sequence reads: CASSSRRGENSPLHF. CDR3 sequence (DNA): TGTGCCAGCAGCTCCCGCCGGGGGGAGAATTCACCCCTCCACTTT. This sequence joins TRBV11-2 and TRBJ1-6; weak D call: TRBD1 (5 bases). The V and J ends lost 4 bases and 7 bases respectively, with 14 bases between them. CDR1 and CDR2 from the germline V gene are SGHAT and FQNNGV. The length of the CDR3 is 15 residues.

The chain couples TRBV12-3 or TRBV12-4 to TRBJ1-5; tentatively, D is TRBD1 (6 bases). CDR3 length: 12 residues. Trimming cost V 1 base and J 15 bases, with 13 bases left between them. DNA of the CDR3: TGTGCCAGCAGTTTAGTAGGGGACATTCTGCATTTT. Protein product: CASSLVGDILHF.

The CDR3, as DNA: TGTGCCAGCAGAGGACAGGGAAACTATGGCTACACCTTC. Translated, it gives CASRGQGNYGYTF. The chain has TRBV6-4 and TRBJ1-2; 8 positions agree with TRBD1. Losses at the gene ends were 6 bases for V and 2 bases for J; bases not matched to a gene: 2. In germline, CDR1 is MRHNA, CDR2 SNTAGT. There are 13 residues in the CDR3.

This chain links TRBV5-8 with TRBJ2-3, with D hard to call. CDR3 size: 13 residues. V gave up 3 bases and J gave up 8 bases, with 13 bases separating them. CDR1 and CDR2 from the germline V gene are SGHTS and YDEGEE. The CDR3 DNA is TGTGCCAGCAGCTCTTCGTATGTGGCTACGCAGTATTTT. It is translated as CASSSSYVATQYF.

This rearrangement joins TRBV11-3 to TRBJ2-1, with D possibly matching TRBD1 (6 bases). Germline V gene data show CDR1 as SGHNT and CDR2 as YENEEA. The ends were cut back, 5 bases at V and 2 bases at J, with 13 bases in the middle. The CDR3 runs 15 residues. The CDR3 nucleotides read TGTGCCAGCAGCCATTTTGACAGGACCTACAATGAGCAGTTCTTC. It codes for CASSHFDRTYNEQFF.

This clone was seen a few times. V and J are TRBV27 and TRBJ2-5, with TRBD2 matching over 9 bases. Germline V gene lookup returns CDR1 MNHEY and CDR2 SMNVEV (reference sequence). The J segment lost 2 bases and the V segment lost 3 bases, leaving 13 bases of the junction unmatched. CDR3 length: 18 amino acids. The CDR3: CASSFTPPVAGDQETQYF. The CDR3 DNA follows: TGTGCCAGCAGTTTCACACCGCCGGTAGCGGGAGATCAAGAGACCCAGTACTTC.

This clone has a single count. The V gene is TRBV12-3 or TRBV12-4, the J gene TRBJ1-1; 9 nucleotides agree with TRBD1. V gave up 5 bases and J gave up 11 bases; unmatched junction bases: 9. CDR3 length: 13 amino acids. The CDR3 is CASSHPPGQGAFF. The CDR3 DNA is TGTGCCAGCAGTCATCCTCCGGGACAGGGTGCTTTCTTT.

V is TRBV4-1 and J is TRBJ2-6; weak D call: TRBD2 (6 bases). This CDR3 comprises 16 residues. V gave up 4 bases and J gave up 0 bases, with 10 bases separating them. The germline gives CDR1 MGHRA, CDR2 YSYEKL. The CDR3 bases are TGCGCCAGCAGCCCCCGGGAGAGCTCTGGGGCCAACGTCCTGACTTTC. This translates into CASSPRESSGANVLTF.

The J gene is TRBJ2-1, the V gene TRBV5-4; D remains unclear. This CDR3 has 14 residues. Germline CDR1 SGHNT, CDR2 YYREEE (reference sequence). Trimming left V 2 bases short and J 14 bases short, with 20 bases between. Here the CDR3 DNA reads TGTGCCAGCAGCTTAAGAACAGTCTCTGAGCAGGAGTTCTTC. This gives the protein CASSLRTVSEQEFF. Drawing the rest from reference TRBV5-4 and TRBJ2-1, the complete variable domain is ETGVTQSPTHLIKTRGQQVTLRCSSQSGHNTVSWYQQALGQGPQFIFQYYREEENGRGNFPPRFSGLQFPNYSSELNVNALELDDSALYLCASSLRTVSEQEFFGPGTRLTVL.

On this clone: Its ends do not fully match the called genes, so a read error is possible. The chain combines TRBV20-1 with TRBJ1-4; the D gene is possibly TRBD1 (5 bases). CDR1 is DFQATT and CDR2 is SNEGSKA in the germline V gene (reference sequence). CDR3 length equals 11 residues. CDR3 nucleotides: TGCAGTGCTAGATCAGGGCCGGGCCCTATCTTT. Its translation: CSARSGPGPIF.

V is TRBV3-1 (or the pseudogene TRBV3-2) and J is TRBJ1-2, with D unresolved. Deletions cut 5 bases from V and 5 bases from J, with 6 bases between. The CDR3 totals 11 residues. Germline V gene lookup returns CDR1 LGHDT and CDR2 YNNKEL (reference sequence). CDR3 loop: CASSSKYGYTF. The DNA for the CDR3 is TGTGCCAGCAGCTCCAAATATGGCTACACCTTC.

The rearrangement uses TRBV7-2 and TRBJ2-7; tentatively, D is TRBD2 (5 bases). CDR3 length: 12 amino acids. Looked up from germline, CDR1 is SGHTA and CDR2 is FQGNSA. V dropped 1 base and J dropped 7 bases, with 8 bases sitting between them. CDR3 loop: CASSLVRGEQYF. The CDR3 DNA sequence: TGTGCCAGCAGCTTAGTCCGGGGTGAGCAGTACTTC.

This chain's CDR3 is CASRVGTGDSYEQYF. Written as DNA, the CDR3 is TGCGCCAGCAGGGTCGGGACAGGGGACTCCTACGAGCAGTACTTC. This chain joins TRBV5-1 and TRBJ2-7, with 10 bases identical to TRBD1. The CDR3 spans 15 residues. Germline loops: CDR1 SGHRS, CDR2 YFSETQ. With 5 bases clipped from V and 0 bases from J, the junction kept 5 bases outside the gene matches.